This T cell receptor (beta chain) stems from a study of T cells in Graves' hyperthyroidism and ophthalmopathy. About this clonotype: Its antigen remains unidentified. The junction and the germline gene differ at one end; a read error may be behind it.

The study, taken as a whole, reports: Ophthalmopathy could be told apart from stable hyperthyroidism with a 13 V-J model. Blood also showed most of the thyroid clonotypes that were expanded above 0.001.

Stable Graves' hyperthyroidism denoted no ophthalmopathy progression over 18 months. Diagnosing involved the use of clinical symptoms, serum thyroxine and TRAb, thyroid ultrasound and orbital computed tomography. Amplification yielded TCR beta CDR3 regions, with RNA transcripts as the source. TCR CDR3 regions were first amplified by RT-PCR with HTBI primers. MiXCR, run by TCRdb on the multiplex PCR reads, gives a single entry per CDR3 protein. Among approximately 500,000 distinct CDR3 sequences, around 45% were seen once, and the ten largest hold 7.5% to 8.5%. From germline, CDR1 is SEHNR and CDR2 FQNEAQ (reference sequence). The CDR3 length is 17 residues.

This TCR was recovered from a woman aged 18 to 35 with Graves' hyperthyroidism. This chain connects TRBV7-9 to TRBJ2-5; 9 bases line up with TRBD1. The sequencing sample was made of peripheral blood or thyroid tissue (not recorded which). CDR3 coding DNA: TGTGCCAGCAGCTTGGTCTGGGGAACAGGGGGCCAAGAGACCCAGAACTTC. Protein: CASSLVWGTGGQETQNF.